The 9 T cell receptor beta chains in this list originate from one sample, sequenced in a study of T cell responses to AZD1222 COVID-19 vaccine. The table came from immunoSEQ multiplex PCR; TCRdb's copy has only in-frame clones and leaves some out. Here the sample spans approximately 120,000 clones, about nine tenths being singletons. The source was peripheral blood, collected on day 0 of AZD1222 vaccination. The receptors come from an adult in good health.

CDR3 in amino acids: CASSRDRGSPLHF. CDR3 nucleotide sequence: TGTGCCAGTAGTAGGGACAGGGGGTCACCCCTCCACTTT. V gene TRBV19 combines with J gene TRBJ1-6, with 11 nucleotides matching TRBD1. Germline V gene lookup returns CDR1 LNHDA and CDR2 SQIVND (reference sequence). The V gene end was trimmed by 4 bases and the J gene end by 10 bases; junction bases not matched to a gene: 0. The CDR3 is 13 residues long.

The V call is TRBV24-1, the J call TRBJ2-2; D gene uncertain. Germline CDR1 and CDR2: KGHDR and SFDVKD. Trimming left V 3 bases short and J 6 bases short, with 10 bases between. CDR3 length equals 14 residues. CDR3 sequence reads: CATSDQQAPGELFF. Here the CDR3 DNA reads TGTGCCACCAGTGATCAGCAGGCCCCCGGGGAGCTGTTTTTT.

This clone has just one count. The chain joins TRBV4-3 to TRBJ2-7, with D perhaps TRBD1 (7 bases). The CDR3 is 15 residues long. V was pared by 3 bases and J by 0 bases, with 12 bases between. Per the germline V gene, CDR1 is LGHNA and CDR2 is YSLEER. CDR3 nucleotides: TGCGCCAGCAGCCAGGCAGGGGGGACCTCCTACGAGCAGTACTTC. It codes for CASSQAGGTSYEQYF.

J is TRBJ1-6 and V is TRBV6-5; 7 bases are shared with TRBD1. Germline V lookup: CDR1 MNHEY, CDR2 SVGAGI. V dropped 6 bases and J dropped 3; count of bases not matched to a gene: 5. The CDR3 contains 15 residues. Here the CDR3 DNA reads TGTGCCAGCAGAGCAGACAGGGACTATAATTCACCCCTCCACTTT. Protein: CASRADRDYNSPLHF.

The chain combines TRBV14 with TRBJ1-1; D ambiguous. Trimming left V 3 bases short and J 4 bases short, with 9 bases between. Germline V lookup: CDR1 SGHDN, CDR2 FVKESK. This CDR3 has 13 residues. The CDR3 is CASSHRWATEAFF. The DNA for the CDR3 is TGTGCCAGCAGCCACAGGTGGGCCACTGAAGCTTTCTTT.

The CDR3 here is CASSFEGRNTEAFF. DNA for the CDR3: TGTGCCAGCAGCTTTGAGGGGAGGAACACTGAAGCTTTCTTT. V usage is TRBV27 and J usage is TRBJ1-1; weak D call: TRBD1 (5 bases). The CDR3 covers 14 residues. V was cut by 6 bases and J by 1 base, with 12 bases left in between. The germline gives CDR1 MNHEY, CDR2 SMNVEV (reference sequence).

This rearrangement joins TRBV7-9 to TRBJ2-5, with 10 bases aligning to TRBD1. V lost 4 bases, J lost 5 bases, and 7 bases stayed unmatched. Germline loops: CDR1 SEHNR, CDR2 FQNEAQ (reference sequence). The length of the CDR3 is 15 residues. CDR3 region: CASSSRQGARETQYF. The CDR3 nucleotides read TGTGCCAGCAGCTCGCGACAGGGGGCGAGGGAGACCCAGTACTTC. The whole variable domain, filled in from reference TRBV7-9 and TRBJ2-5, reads DTGVSQNPRHKITKRGQNVTFRCDPISEHNRLYWYRQTLGQGPEFLTYFQNEAQLEKSRLLSDRFSAERPKGSFSTLEIQRTEQGDSAMYLCASSSRQGARETQYFGPGTRLLVL.

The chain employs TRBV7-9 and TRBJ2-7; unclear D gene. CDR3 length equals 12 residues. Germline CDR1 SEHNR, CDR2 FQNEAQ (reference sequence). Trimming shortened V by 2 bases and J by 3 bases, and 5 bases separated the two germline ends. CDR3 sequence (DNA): TGTGCCAGCAGCTTACTTCTCTACGAGCAGTACTTC. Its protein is CASSLLLYEQYF.

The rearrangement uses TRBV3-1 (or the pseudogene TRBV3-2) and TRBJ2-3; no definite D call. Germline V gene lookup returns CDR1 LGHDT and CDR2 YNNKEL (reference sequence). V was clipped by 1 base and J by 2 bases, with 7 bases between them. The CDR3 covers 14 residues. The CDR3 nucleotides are TGTGCCAGCAGCCAAGCTGAGTTCACAGATACGCAGTATTTT. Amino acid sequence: CASSQAEFTDTQYF.